This T cell receptor (beta chain) was recorded in a study of beta chain features in type 1 diabetes. Study overall: When patients were set against healthy donors, age, gender and cell yields were similar.

Heparinised blood was drawn once per donor, averaging roughly 0.11 L. Expressed TCRB transcripts were sequenced because the isolated RNA had all been reverse transcribed beforehand. Some clones are missing from TCRdb's copy, which holds only in-frame ones; the method was immunoSEQ multiplex PCR. The data show around 500,000 clones, roughly 30% seen once. About this clone: As yet, its antigen is unknown.

The CDR3 is 12 residues long. The germline V gene encodes CDR1 SNHLY and CDR2 FYNNEI. Between the trimmed V and J ends, which lost 3 bases and 2 bases, there was a span of 4 bases. Findings and caveats of the study: In comparison with healthy donors, patients had naive, central memory and Treg TCRB repertoires that appeared more similar.

Sequencing used naive CD4+ T cells from blood. The sequence was collected from a man aged 18 to 30 in good health. This chain uses TRBV2 with TRBJ1-2; no firm D call. The CDR3 nucleotides are TGTGCCAGCAGTGAGTGGAACTATGGCTACACCTTC. Translating gives CASSEWNYGYTF.